These 10 T cell receptor beta chains came from one sample sequenced in a study of technical replicates of blood from a handful of donors. Some clones are missing from TCRdb's copy, which holds only in-frame ones; the method was immunoSEQ multiplex PCR. Here the sample spans about 90,000 clones, approximately 94% being singletons. Input material: T cells isolated from PBMCs. The receptors shown here come from a human donor in good health.

The J gene is TRBJ2-7, the V gene TRBV2, with a tentative D call TRBD1 (5 bases). Germline loops: CDR1 SNHLY, CDR2 FYNNEI. Trimming pared 1 base from V and 12 bases from J, leaving 13 bases between. The CDR3 totals 12 residues. CDR3: CASSEEGLGRYF. In nucleotides, the CDR3 is TGTGCCAGCAGTGAAGAGGGGCTGGGGCGGTACTTC.

The CDR3 reads CASDSGGAKFDTGELFF. The CDR3 DNA is TGTGCCAGCGATAGCGGGGGGGCCAAATTTGACACCGGGGAGCTGTTTTTT. The chain is built from TRBV19 and TRBJ2-2; TRBD2 agrees at 11 bases. Germline lookup yields CDR1 LNHDA and CDR2 SQIVND (reference sequence). The V gene end was trimmed by 9 bases and the J gene end by 3 bases; junction bases not matched to a gene: 12. The CDR3 has 17 residues. The whole variable domain, remainder taken from reference TRBV19 and TRBJ2-2, is DGGITQSPKYLFRKEGQNVTLSCEQNLNHDAMYWYRQDPGQGLRLIYYSQIVNDFQKGDIAEGYSVSREKKESFPLTVTSAQKNPTAFYLCASDSGGAKFDTGELFFGEGSRLTVL.

The genes are TRBV15 and TRBJ2-3; 12 nucleotides agree with TRBD2. This CDR3 has 18 residues. CDR1 and CDR2 from the germline V gene are LNHNV and YYDKDF (reference sequence). V dropped 1 base and J dropped 8; count of bases not matched to a gene: 13. In nucleotides, the CDR3 is TGTGCCACCAGCAGAGTTGGGGCTAGCGGGAGGGCGCCCGGTACGCAGTATTTT. Amino acids: CATSRVGASGRAPGTQYF.

The J gene is TRBJ2-5, the V gene TRBV5-1, with 11 positions matching TRBD2. J was trimmed by 5 bases and V by 4 bases; bases with no gene match: 4. The germline V gene has CDR1 SGHRS and CDR2 YFSETQ. The CDR3 totals 14 residues. CDR3 protein: CASSRTSGHETQYF. CDR3 in DNA: TGCGCCAGCAGCCGGACTAGCGGGCACGAGACCCAGTACTTC.

This chain uses TRBV27 with TRBJ1-1, with D maybe TRBD1 (6 bases). Trimming cost V 2 bases and J 5 bases, with 15 bases left between them. The CDR3 spans 15 residues. Looked up from germline, CDR1 is MNHEY and CDR2 is SMNVEV (reference sequence). The CDR3 region is CASSLIWGGRTEAFF. CDR3 bases: TGTGCCAGCAGTTTAATTTGGGGGGGGCGGACTGAAGCTTTCTTT.

The chain links TRBV19 to TRBJ2-1, with TRBD1 matching 8 bases. Germline loops: CDR1 LNHDA, CDR2 SQIVND (reference sequence). V shed 8 bases and J 7 bases; nucleotides not matched to a gene: 13. This CDR3 has 15 residues. CDR3 sequence (DNA): TGTGCCAGTCGACTGTGGGACAGGACCTTGAATGAGCAGTTCTTC. It specifies CASRLWDRTLNEQFF. Complete variable domain (other parts from reference TRBV19 and TRBJ2-1): DGGITQSPKYLFRKEGQNVTLSCEQNLNHDAMYWYRQDPGQGLRLIYYSQIVNDFQKGDIAEGYSVSREKKESFPLTVTSAQKNPTAFYLCASRLWDRTLNEQFFGPGTRLTVL.

The rearrangement links TRBV11-2 to TRBJ2-3; 9 nucleotides agree with TRBD1. The V and J ends lost 3 bases and 2 bases, in that order; junction bases with no gene match: 15. CDR1 and CDR2 (germline): SGHAT, FQNNGV. The CDR3 length is 19 residues. CDR3 loop: CASSFTGTGMEGHTDTQYF. The CDR3 nucleotides read TGTGCCAGCAGCTTTACCGGGACAGGGATGGAGGGGCACACAGATACGCAGTATTTT.

V and J are TRBV30 and TRBJ1-2; TRBD1 matches at 7 bases. Germline values: CDR1 GTSNPN, CDR2 SVGIG (reference sequence). This CDR3 has 11 residues. V lost 5 bases to trimming and J lost 9 bases; unmatched junction nucleotides: 6. The DNA of the CDR3 is TGTGCCTGGCGACAGGGTAGTAGCTACACCTTC. Its protein is CAWRQGSSYTF.

In nucleotides, the CDR3 is TGTGCCAGCAGTGAGTGGCTAGCGGGAGCCACCCCCACAGATACGCAGTATTTT. Its protein is CASSEWLAGATPTDTQYF. The rearrangement joins TRBV2 to TRBJ2-3, with TRBD2 matching over 10 bases. V dropped 3 bases and J dropped 2; count of bases not matched to a gene: 11. CDR1 SNHLY and CDR2 FYNNEI come from the germline V gene. The CDR3 is 18 amino acids.

The rearrangement uses TRBV2 and TRBJ1-1; TRBD1 matches at 7 bases. J was trimmed by 6 bases and V by 7 bases; bases with no gene match: 23. CDR3 length: 18 amino acids. CDR1 SNHLY and CDR2 FYNNEI come from the germline V gene. DNA of the CDR3: TGTGCCAGCACCGGATTGACAGGGCCGGGCGGTAATATCGCTGAAGCTTTCTTT. Amino acids: CASTGLTGPGGNIAEAFF.